This TCR beta chain is from a study of neurological immune-mediated disorders. Trimming left V 6 bases short and J 4 bases short, with 15 bases between. The length of the CDR3 is 14 residues. Germline V gene data show CDR1 as MRHNA and CDR2 as SNTAGT. Each CDR3 protein gets one entry after TCRdb re-called the 5' RACE reads with MiXCR. The table shows under 85,000 distinct CDR3 sequences, with roughly 13% occurring only once. This receptor was taken from a woman aged 45 to 65 in good health. This chain uses TRBV6-4 with TRBJ1-1, with TRBD1 as a possible D gene (6 bases). Sequencing used PBMCs. Here the CDR3 reads CASSSDLGGTEAFF. The CDR3 nucleotides are TGTGCCAGCAGCTCAGACTTAGGGGGCACTGAAGCTTTCTTT.